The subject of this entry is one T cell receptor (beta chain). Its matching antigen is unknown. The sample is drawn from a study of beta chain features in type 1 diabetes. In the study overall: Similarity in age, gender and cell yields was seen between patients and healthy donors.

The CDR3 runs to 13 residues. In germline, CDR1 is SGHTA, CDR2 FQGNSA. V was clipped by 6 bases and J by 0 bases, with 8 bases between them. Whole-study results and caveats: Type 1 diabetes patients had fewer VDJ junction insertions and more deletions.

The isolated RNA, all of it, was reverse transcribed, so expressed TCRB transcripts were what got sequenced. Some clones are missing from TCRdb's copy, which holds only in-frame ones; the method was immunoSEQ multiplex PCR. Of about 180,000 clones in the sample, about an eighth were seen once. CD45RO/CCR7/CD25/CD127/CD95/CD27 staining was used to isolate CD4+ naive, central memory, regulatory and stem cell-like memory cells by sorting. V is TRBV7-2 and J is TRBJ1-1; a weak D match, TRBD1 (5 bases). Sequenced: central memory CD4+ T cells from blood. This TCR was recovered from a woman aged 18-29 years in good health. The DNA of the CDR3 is TGTGCCAGCAGACAGGAGATGAACACTGAAGCTTTCTTT. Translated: CASRQEMNTEAFF.